Detailed here is one T cell receptor beta chain. Its matching antigen is unknown. The junction does not match germline at one end; this may be a read error. This entry is derived from a study of cytomegalovirus exposure and HLA in healthy donors. Study-wide results and limits: An ancestry cluster, one associated with Asian ancestry, reportedly showed fewer N-insertions than the 666-donor mean in a later analysis. Published work reported that the classifier diagnosed cytomegalovirus status with high specificity and sensitivity. Common viral pathogens seemed to be connected with several of the most significant clusters, according to a later analysis.

Germline-derived CDR1 and CDR2 are SGHDT and YYEEEE. The CDR3 runs 13 residues. Primers included in the PCR were 60 Vbeta and 13 Jbeta primers. The table came from immunoSEQ multiplex PCR; TCRdb's copy has only in-frame clones and leaves some out. The table has 85,000 to 100,000 clones, 64% seen once. At sampling all donors were nominally healthy, likely with unrecorded immune exposures. This chain uses TRBV5-6 with TRBJ1-5, with D maybe TRBD1 (6 bases). The clonotype originates from a human donor in good health. The source material was PBMCs. The CDR3 is CASSSTGNKPQHF. The CDR3 DNA follows: TGTGCCAGCAGCTCGACAGGCAATAAGCCCCAGCATTTT.